This T cell receptor (beta chain) is from a study of cytomegalovirus exposure and HLA in healthy donors. The wider study: As released early, the data held roughly 85 million unique TCRs from HLA-typed donors.

V lost 9 bases, J lost 2 bases, and 17 bases lay in between. CDR3 length equals 14 residues. Germline CDR1 is SNHLY and CDR2 is FYNNEI. Both 60 Vbeta primers and 13 Jbeta primers went into the PCR. Original methodology: Approximately 11 million of 80 million or so unique TCR beta chains were shared, per a later count. Repertoires were generated with immunoSEQ multiplex PCR, while TCRdb's copy carries only in-frame clones and drops some. The D gene and trimming were derived from the DNA, and the V and J assignments and clone size from that table. Here the sample table reports about 46,000 clones. The clonotype comes from a woman between 40 and 50 years old in good health and CMV-seronegative. This sequence joins TRBV2 and TRBJ2-7; perhaps TRBD2 as D (6 bases). The sequenced sample was PBMCs. In DNA form, the CDR3 reads TGTGCCAGTCACGATAGCGGAGACGCCTACGAGCAGTACTTC. Protein: CASHDSGDAYEQYF.